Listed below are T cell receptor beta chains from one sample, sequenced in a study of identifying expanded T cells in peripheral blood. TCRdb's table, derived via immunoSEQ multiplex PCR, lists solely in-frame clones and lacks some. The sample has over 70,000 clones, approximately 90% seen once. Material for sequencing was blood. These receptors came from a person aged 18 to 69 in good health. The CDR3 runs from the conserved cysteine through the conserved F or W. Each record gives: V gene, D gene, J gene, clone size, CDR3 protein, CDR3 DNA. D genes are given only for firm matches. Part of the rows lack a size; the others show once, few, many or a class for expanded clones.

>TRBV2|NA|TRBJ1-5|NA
CASGGRLGQPQHF
TGTGCCAGCGGGGGAAGGTTGGGACAGCCCCAGCATTTT
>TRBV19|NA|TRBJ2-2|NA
CASSIGPGSNTGELFF
TGTGCCAGTAGTATAGGCCCAGGGTCTAACACCGGGGAGCTGTTTTTT
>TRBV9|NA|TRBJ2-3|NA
CASRSDGGYTQYF
TGTGCCAGCAGGTCGGACGGTGGGTATACGCAGTATTTT
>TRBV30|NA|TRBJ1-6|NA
CAWSPGYVIPLHF
TGTGCCTGGAGTCCCGGTTATGTAATCCCCCTCCACTTT
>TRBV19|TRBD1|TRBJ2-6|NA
CASSIGTGSSGANVLTF
TGTGCCAGTAGTATTGGGACAGGCTCCTCTGGGGCCAACGTCCTGACTTTC
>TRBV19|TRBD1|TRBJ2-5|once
CASSYGTEREETQYF
TGTGCCAGTAGTTACGGGACAGAGAGGGAAGAGACCCAGTACTTC
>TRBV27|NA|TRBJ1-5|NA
CASSLVLNQPQHF
TGTGCCAGCAGTTTAGTCCTCAATCAGCCCCAGCATTTT
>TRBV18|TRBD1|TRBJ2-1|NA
CASSPGYGTGSYNEQFF
TGTGCCAGCTCACCCGGGTACGGGACAGGTTCCTACAATGAGCAGTTCTTC
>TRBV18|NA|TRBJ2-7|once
CASSPAGRDEQYF
TGTGCCAGCTCACCGGCGGGAAGGGACGAGCAGTACTTC
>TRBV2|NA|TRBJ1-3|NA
CASSGGFSGNTIYF
TGTGCCAGCAGTGGGGGGTTCTCTGGAAACACCATATATTTT
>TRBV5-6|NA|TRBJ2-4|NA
CASSLGWLAKNIQYF
TGTGCCAGCAGCTTAGGCTGGTTAGCCAAAAACATTCAGTACTTC
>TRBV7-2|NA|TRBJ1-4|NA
CASSIRHNEKLFF
TGTGCCAGCAGCATAAGACATAATGAAAAACTGTTTTTT
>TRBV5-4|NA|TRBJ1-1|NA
CASSDDSLNTEAFF
TGTGCCAGCAGCGATGACAGCCTTAACACTGAAGCTTTCTTT
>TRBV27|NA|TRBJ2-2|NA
CASSPSAGSIDTGELFF
TGTGCCAGCAGTCCCTCCGCAGGGTCGATCGACACCGGGGAGCTGTTTTTT
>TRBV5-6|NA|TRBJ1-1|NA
CASSFETPGTEAFF
TGTGCCAGCAGCTTTGAGACTCCGGGGACTGAAGCTTTCTTT
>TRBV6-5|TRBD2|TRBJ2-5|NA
CASSPRGAETQYF
TGTGCCAGCAGTCCGCGGGGGGCGGAGACCCAGTACTTC
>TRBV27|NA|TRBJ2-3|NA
CASSENRALGDTQYF
TGTGCCAGCAGTGAGAACCGGGCCTTGGGGGATACGCAGTATTTT
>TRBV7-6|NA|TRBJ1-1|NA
CASSLTNQNTEAFF
TGTGCCAGCAGCTTAACCAACCAGAACACTGAAGCTTTCTTT
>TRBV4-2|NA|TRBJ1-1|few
CASTDWDTEAFF
TGTGCCAGCACAGACTGGGACACTGAAGCTTTCTTT
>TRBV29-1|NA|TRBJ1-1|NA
CSVDFSNTEAFF
TGCAGCGTTGACTTCTCGAACACTGAAGCTTTCTTT
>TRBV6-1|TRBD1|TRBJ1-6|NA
CASSEAFGTAYNSPLHF
TGTGCCAGCAGTGAAGCCTTTGGGACAGCGTATAATTCACCCCTCCACTTT
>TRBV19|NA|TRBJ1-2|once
CASSSDSALSGYTF
TGTGCCAGTAGTTCGGACAGTGCGCTTTCCGGCTACACCTTC
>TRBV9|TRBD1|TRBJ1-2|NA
CASSIRPTGGDGYTF
TGTGCCAGCAGCATTCGGCCGACAGGGGGGGATGGCTACACCTTC
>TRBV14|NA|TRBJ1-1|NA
CASSQDLLGTEAFF
TGTGCCAGCAGCCAAGATTTGTTGGGCACTGAAGCTTTCTTT
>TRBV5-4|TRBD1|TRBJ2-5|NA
CASSMDRKETQYF
TGTGCCAGCAGCATGGACAGGAAAGAGACCCAGTACTTC
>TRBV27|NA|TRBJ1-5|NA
CASSSADSGANQPQHF
TGTGCCAGCAGTTCCGCTGACAGTGGAGCAAATCAGCCCCAGCATTTT
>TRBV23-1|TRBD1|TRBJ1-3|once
CASTETGTGGSGNTIYF
TGCGCCAGCACAGAAACCGGGACAGGGGGCTCTGGAAACACCATATATTTT
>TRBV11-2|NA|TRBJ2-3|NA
CASSLVVLPTQYF
TGTGCCAGCAGCTTAGTAGTCTTACCGACGCAGTATTTT
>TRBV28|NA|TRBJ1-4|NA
CASSLGSRGGEKLFF
TGTGCCAGCAGTTTAGGTTCCAGGGGTGGCGAAAAACTGTTTTTT
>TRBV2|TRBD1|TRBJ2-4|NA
CASSRTGGDISIQYF
TGTGCCAGCAGTAGGACAGGGGGGGACATTTCCATTCAGTACTTC
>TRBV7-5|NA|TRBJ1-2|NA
CARSRDRARYTF
TGTGCCAGAAGCCGGGACAGGGCTCGCTACACCTTC
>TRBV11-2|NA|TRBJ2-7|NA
CASSSSQLALDEQYF
TGTGCCAGCAGCTCGAGCCAACTAGCACTAGACGAGCAGTACTTC
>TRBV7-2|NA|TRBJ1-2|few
CASSLGGWGYTF
TGTGCCAGCAGCTTAGGCGGGTGGGGCTACACCTTC
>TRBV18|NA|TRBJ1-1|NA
CASSPPGTEAFF
TGTGCCAGCTCACCTCCCGGCACTGAAGCTTTCTTT
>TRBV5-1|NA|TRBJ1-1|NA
CASRSGQVGGSSTEAFF
TGCGCCAGCAGATCGGGCCAGGTAGGGGGATCGAGCACTGAAGCTTTCTTT